Described below is a single T cell receptor (beta chain) sequence and its context. This sample was included in a study of blood T cell repertoires in COVID-19. Background on the study: COVID-19 samples from acute and convalescent phases originated in the United States, Italy and Spain.

Enrolled during active infection, Seattle patients were then followed longitudinally. In the study's own analysis: It was from reference gene primer amplification that nucleated cell counts were estimated. Some clones are missing from TCRdb's copy, which holds only in-frame ones; the method was immunoSEQ multiplex PCR. The V and J calls and clone size are taken from that table; D and trimming were inferred from the DNA. The top ten hold 4% to 5.5% of the sample, which has tens of thousands of clones, about four fifths seen once. Germline loops: CDR1 SGDLS, CDR2 YYNGEE. Deletions cut 4 bases from V and 3 bases from J, with 17 bases between. The length of the CDR3 is 17 residues.

Specimen: peripheral blood. This TCR derives from an elderly man with COVID-19, enrolled during active disease. The chain is built from TRBV9 and TRBJ1-6; unclear D gene. CDR3 amino acids: CASSRRGVIDYNSPLHF. The CDR3 nucleotides read TGTGCCAGCAGCCGCCGAGGCGTTATAGACTATAATTCACCCCTCCACTTT. The entire variable domain, with the rest obtained from reference TRBV9 and TRBJ1-6, is as follows: DSGVTQTPKHLITATGQRVTLRCSPRSGDLSVYWYQQSLDQGLQFLIQYYNGEERAKGNILERFSAQQFPDLHSELNLSSLELGDSALYFCASSRRGVIDYNSPLHFGNGTRLTVT.